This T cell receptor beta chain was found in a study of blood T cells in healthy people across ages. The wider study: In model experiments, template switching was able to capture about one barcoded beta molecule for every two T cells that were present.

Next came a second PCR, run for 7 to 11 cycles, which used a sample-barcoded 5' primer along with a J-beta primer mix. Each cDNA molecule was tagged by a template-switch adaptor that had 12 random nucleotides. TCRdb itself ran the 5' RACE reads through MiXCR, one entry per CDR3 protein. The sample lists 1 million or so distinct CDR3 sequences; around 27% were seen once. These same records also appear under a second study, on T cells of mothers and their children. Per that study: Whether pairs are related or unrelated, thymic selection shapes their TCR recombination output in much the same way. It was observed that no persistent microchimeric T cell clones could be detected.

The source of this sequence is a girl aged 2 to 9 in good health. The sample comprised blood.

The CDR3 sequence: CATSRGSSRETQYF. CDR3 coding DNA: TGTGCCACCAGCAGAGGCTCCAGCAGAGAGACCCAGTACTTC. This sequence joins TRBV15 and TRBJ2-5; D ambiguous. The V end was cut by 1 base, the J end by 4 bases, with 10 bases between. CDR1 LNHNV and CDR2 YYDKDF come from the germline V gene (reference sequence). The CDR3 extends over 14 amino acids.